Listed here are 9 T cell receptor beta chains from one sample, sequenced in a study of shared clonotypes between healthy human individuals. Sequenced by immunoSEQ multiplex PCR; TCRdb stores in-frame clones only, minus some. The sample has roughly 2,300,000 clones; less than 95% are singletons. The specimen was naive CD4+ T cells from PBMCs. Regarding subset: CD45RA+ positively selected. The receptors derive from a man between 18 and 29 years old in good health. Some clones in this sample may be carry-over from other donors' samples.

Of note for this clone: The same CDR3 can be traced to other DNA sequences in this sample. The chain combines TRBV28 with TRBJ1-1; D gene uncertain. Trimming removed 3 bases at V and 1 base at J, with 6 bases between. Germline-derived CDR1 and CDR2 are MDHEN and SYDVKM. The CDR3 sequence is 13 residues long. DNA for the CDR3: TGTGCCAGCAGTTTCACGGGGAACACTGAAGCTTTCTTT. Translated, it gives CASSFTGNTEAFF. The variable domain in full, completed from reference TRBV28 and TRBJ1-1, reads DVKVTQSSRYLVKRTGEKVFLECVQDMDHENMFWYRQDPGLGLRLIYFSYDVKMKEKGDIPEGYSVSREKKERFSLILESASTNQTSMYLCASSFTGNTEAFFGQGTRLTVV.

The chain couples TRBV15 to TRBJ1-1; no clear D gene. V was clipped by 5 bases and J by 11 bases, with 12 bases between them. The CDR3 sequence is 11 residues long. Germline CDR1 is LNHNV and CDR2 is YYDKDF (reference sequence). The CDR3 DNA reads TGTGCCACCAGCCCAGGTGGTTTGGCTTTCTTT. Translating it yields CATSPGGLAFF.

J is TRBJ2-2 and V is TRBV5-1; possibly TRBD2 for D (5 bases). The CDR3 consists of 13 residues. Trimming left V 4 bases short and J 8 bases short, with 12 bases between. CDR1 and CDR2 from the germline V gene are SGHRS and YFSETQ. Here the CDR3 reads CASSILTGGELFF. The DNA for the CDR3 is TGCGCCAGCAGCATCCTAACGGGAGGGGAGCTGTTTTTT.

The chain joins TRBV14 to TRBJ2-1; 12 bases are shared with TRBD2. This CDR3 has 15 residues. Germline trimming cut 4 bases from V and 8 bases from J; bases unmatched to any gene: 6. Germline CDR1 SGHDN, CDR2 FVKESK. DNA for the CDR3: TGTGCCAGCAGCCGCGGACTAGCGGGAATCTATGAGCAGTTCTTC. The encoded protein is CASSRGLAGIYEQFF.

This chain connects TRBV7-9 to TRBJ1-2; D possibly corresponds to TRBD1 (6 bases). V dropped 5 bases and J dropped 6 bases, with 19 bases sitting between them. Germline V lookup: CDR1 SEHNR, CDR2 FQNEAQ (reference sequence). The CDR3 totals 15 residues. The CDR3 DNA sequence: TGTGCCAGCAGCCAACTTATACGGGACAAGGATGGCTACACCTTC. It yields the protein CASSQLIRDKDGYTF.

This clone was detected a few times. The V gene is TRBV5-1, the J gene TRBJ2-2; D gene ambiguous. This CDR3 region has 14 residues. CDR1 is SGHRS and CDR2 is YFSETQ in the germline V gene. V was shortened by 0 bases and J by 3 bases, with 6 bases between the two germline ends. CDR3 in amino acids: CASSLVQYTGELFF. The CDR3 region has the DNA TGCGCCAGCAGCTTGGTGCAGTACACCGGGGAGCTGTTTTTT.

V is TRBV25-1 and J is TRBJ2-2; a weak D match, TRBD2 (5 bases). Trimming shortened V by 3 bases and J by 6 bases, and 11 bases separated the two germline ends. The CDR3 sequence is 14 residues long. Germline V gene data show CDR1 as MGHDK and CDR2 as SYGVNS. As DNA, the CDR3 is TGTGCCAGCAGTGATCAGGACTTATCCGGGGAGCTGTTTTTT. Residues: CASSDQDLSGELFF.

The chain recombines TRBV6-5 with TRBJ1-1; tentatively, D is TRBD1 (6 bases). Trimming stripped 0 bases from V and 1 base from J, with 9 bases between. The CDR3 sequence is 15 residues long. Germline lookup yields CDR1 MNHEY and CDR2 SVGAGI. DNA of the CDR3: TGTGCCAGCAGTTACTCGGGACATTCGAACACTGAAGCTTTCTTT. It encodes CASSYSGHSNTEAFF.

CDR3 nucleotide sequence: TGTGCCAGCAGCTTTGGCCCGACCGGGACTAGCGGGAGGTGGGACACAGATACGCAGTATTTT. Its translation is CASSFGPTGTSGRWDTDTQYF. This chain links TRBV7-3 with TRBJ2-3; 15 bases align to TRBD2. V lost 3 bases to trimming and J lost 2 bases; unmatched junction nucleotides: 15. This CDR3 has 21 residues. Germline V CDR1 and CDR2: SGHTA, FQGTGA. The complete variable domain, with remaining parts taken from reference TRBV7-3 and TRBJ2-3, reads GAGVSQTPSNKVTEKGKYVELRCDPISGHTALYWYRQSLGQGPEFLIYFQGTGAADDSGLPNDRFFAVRPEGSVSTLKIQRTERGDSAVYLCASSFGPTGTSGRWDTDTQYFGPGTRLTVL.